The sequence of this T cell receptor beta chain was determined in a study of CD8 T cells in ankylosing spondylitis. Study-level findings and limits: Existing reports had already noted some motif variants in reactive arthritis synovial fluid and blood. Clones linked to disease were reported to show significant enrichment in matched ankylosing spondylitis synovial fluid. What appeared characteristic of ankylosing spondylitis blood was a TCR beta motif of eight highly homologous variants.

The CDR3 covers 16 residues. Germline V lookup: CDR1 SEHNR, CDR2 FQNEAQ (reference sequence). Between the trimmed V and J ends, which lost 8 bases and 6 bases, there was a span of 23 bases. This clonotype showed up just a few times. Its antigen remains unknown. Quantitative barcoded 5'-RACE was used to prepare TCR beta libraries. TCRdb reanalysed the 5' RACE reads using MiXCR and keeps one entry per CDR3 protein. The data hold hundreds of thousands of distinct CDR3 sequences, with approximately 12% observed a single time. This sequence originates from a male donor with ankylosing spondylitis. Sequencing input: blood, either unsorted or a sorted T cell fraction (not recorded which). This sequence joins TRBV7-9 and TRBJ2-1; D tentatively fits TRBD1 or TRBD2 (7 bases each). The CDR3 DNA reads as TGTGCCAGCGAGGACAGGCGGGGGTTTTCCCTCAATGAGCAGTTCTTC. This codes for CASEDRRGFSLNEQFF.